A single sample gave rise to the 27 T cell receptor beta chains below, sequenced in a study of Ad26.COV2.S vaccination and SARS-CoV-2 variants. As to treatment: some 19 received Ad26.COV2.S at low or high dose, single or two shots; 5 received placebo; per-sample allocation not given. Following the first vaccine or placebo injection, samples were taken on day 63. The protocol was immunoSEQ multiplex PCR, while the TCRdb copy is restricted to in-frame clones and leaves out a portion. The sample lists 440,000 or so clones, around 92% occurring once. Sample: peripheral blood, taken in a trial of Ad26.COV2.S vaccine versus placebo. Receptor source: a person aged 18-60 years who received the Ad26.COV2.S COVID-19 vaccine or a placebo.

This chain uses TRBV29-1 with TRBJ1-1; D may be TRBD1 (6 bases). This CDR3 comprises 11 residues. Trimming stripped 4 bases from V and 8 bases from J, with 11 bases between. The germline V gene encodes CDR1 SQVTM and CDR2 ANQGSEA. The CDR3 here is CSVGAQGEAFF. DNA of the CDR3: TGCAGCGTTGGGGCACAGGGAGAAGCTTTCTTT.

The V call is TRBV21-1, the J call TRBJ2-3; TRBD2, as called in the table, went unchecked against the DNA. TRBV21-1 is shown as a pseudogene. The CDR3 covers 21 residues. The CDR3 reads CASSKALFPAGGLPYTDTQYF. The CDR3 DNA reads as TGTGCCAGCAGCAAAGCGCTGTTTCCAGCGGGGGGGCTCCCCTACACAGATACGCAGTATTTT.

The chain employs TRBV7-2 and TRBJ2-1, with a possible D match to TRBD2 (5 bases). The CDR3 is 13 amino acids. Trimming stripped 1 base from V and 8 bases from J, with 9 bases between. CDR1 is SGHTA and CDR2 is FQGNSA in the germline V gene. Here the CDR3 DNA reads TGTGCCAGCAGCTTAGTAGCGACGGATGAGCAGTTCTTC. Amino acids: CASSLVATDEQFF.

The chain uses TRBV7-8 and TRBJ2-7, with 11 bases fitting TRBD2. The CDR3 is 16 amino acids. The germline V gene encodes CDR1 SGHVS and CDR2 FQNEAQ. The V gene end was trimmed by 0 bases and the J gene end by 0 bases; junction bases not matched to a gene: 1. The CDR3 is CASSLALAGGSYEQYF. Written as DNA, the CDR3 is TGTGCCAGCAGCTTAGCGCTAGCGGGGGGCTCCTACGAGCAGTACTTC. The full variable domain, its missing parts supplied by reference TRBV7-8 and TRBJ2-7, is GAGVSQSPRYKVAKRGQDVALRCDPISGHVSLFWYQQALGQGPEFLTYFQNEAQLDKSGLPSDRFFAERPEGSVSTLKIQRTQQEDSAVYLCASSLALAGGSYEQYFGPGTRLTVT.

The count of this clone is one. DNA of the CDR3: TGTGCCAGCAGCTCCCCAGGGGGGGTGGGAGATTCACCCCTCCACTTT. It is translated as CASSSPGGVGDSPLHF. This chain uses TRBV7-2 with TRBJ1-6, with TRBD1 identical over 7 bases. Trimming cost V 4 bases and J 8 bases; bases outside gene matches: 11. CDR1 is SGHTA, CDR2 FQGNSA, per germline. The CDR3 totals 16 residues. Drawing the rest from reference TRBV7-2 and TRBJ1-6, the complete variable domain is GAGVSQSPSNKVTEKGKDVELRCDPISGHTALYWYRQSLGQGLEFLIYFQGNSAPDKSGLPSDRFSAERTGGSVSTLTIQRTQQEDSAVYLCASSSPGGVGDSPLHFGNGTRLTVT.

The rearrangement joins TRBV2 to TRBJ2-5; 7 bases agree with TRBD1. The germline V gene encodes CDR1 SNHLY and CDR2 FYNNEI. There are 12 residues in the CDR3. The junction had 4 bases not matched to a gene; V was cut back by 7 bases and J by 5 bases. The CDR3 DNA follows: TGTGCCAGCACTATGACAGGGGAGACCCAGTACTTC. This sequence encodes CASTMTGETQYF.

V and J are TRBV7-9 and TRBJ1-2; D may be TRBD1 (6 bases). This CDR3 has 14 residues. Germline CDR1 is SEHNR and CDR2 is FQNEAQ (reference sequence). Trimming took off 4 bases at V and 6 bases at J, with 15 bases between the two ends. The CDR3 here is CASSYRDLRNGYTF. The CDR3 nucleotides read TGTGCCAGCAGCTACAGGGACCTGAGGAATGGCTACACCTTC.

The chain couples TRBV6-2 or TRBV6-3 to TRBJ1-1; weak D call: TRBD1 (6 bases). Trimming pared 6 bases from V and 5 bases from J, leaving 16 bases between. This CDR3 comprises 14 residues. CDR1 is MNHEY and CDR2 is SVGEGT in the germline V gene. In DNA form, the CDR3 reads TGTGCCAGCAGCTCCAGGGGTGGGTGGACTGAAGCTTTCTTT. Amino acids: CASSSRGGWTEAFF.

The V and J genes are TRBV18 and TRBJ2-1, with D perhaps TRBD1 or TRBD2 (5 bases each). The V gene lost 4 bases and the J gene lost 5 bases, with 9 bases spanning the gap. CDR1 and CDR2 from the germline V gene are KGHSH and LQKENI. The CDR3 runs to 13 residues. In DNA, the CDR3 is TGTGCCAGCTCACTAGGGACCGACAATGAGCAGTTCTTC. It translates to CASSLGTDNEQFF.

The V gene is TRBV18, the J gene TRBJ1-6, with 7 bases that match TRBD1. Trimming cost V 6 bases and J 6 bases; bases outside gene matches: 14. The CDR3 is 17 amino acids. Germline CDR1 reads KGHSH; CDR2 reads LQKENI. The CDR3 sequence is CASSPADGTVINSPLHF. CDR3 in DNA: TGTGCCAGCTCCCCTGCTGATGGGACAGTGATTAATTCACCCCTCCACTTT.

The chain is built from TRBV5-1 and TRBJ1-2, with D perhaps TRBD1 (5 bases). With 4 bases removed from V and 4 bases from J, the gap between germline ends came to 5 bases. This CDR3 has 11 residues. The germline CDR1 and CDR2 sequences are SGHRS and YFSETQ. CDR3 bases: TGCGCCAGCAGCGGGGGCTATGGCTACACCTTC. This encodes CASSGGYGYTF.

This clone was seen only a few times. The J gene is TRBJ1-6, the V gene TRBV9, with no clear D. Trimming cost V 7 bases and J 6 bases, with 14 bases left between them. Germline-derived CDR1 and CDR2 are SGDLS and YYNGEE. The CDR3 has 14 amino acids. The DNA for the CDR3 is TGTGCCAGCTGCTTGAAGGACCGTAATTCACCCCTCCACTTT. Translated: CASCLKDRNSPLHF.

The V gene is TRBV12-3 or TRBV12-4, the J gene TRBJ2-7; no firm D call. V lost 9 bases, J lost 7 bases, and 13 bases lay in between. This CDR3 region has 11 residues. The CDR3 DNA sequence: TGTGCCAGTCGTTCCGTCGGGGAGCAGTACTTC. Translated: CASRSVGEQYF.

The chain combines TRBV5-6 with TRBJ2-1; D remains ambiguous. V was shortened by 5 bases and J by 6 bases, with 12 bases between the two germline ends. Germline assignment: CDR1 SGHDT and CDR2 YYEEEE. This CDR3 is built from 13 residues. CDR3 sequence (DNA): TGTGCCAGCAGGATGGGCCGCCCCAATGAGCAGTTCTTC. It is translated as CASRMGRPNEQFF. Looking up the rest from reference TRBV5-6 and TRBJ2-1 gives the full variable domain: DAGVTQSPTHLIKTRGQQVTLRCSPKSGHDTVSWYQQALGQGPQFIFQYYEEEERQRGNFPDRFSGHQFPNYSSELNVNALLLGDSALYLCASRMGRPNEQFFGPGTRLTVL.

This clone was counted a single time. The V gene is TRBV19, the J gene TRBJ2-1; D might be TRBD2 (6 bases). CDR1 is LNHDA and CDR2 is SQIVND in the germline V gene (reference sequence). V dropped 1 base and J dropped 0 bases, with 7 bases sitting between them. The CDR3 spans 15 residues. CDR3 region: CASSIAGDSYNEQFF. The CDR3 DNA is TGTGCCAGTAGTATAGCGGGGGACTCCTACAATGAGCAGTTCTTC.

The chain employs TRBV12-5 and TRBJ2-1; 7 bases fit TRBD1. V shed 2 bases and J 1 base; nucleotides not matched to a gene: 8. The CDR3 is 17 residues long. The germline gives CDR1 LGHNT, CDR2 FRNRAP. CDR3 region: CASGLSLTGVSYNEQFF. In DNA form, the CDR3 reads TGTGCTAGTGGTTTGTCCCTAACAGGGGTATCCTACAATGAGCAGTTCTTC.

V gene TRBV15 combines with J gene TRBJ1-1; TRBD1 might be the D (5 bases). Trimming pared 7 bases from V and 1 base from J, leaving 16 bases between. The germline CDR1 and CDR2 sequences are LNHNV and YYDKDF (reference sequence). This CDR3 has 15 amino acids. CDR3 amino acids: CATTGDGAANTEAFF. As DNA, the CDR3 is TGTGCCACCACCGGGGACGGAGCAGCGAACACTGAAGCTTTCTTT. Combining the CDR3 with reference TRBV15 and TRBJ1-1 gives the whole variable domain DAMVIQNPRYQVTQFGKPVTLSCSQTLNHNVMYWYQQKSSQAPKLLFHYYDKDFNNEADTPDNFQSRRPNTSFCFLDIRSPGLGDTAMYLCATTGDGAANTEAFFGQGTRLTVV.

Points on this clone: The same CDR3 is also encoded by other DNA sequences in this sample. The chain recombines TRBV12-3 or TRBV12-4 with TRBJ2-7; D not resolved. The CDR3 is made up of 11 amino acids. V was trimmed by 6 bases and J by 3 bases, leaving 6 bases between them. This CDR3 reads CASSQGYEQYF. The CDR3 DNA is TGTGCCAGCAGCCAAGGCTACGAGCAGTACTTC.

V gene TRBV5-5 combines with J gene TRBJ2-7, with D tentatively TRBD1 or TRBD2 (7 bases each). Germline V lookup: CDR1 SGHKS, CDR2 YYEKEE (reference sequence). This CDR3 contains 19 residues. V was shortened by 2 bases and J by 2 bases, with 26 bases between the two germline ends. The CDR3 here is CASSFRGGGLNNTPYEQYF. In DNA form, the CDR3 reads TGTGCCAGCAGCTTTCGGGGAGGGGGCCTTAACAACACACCCTACGAGCAGTACTTC.

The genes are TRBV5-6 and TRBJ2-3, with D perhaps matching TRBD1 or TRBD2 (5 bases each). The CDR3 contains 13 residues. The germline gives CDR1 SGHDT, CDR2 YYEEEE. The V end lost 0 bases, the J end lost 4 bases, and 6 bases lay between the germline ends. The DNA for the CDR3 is TGTGCCAGCAGCTTGGGGGGGTCAGATACGCAGTATTTT. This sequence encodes CASSLGGSDTQYF.

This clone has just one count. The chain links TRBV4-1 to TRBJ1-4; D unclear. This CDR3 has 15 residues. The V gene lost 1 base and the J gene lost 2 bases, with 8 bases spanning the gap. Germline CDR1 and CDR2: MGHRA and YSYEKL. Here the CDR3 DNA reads TGCGCCAGCAGCCAAGCCTCGGGGACTAATGAAAAACTGTTTTTT. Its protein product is CASSQASGTNEKLFF.

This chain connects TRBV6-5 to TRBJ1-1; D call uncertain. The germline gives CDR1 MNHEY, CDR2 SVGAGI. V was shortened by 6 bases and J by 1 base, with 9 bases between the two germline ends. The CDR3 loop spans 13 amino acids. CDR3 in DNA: TGTGCCAGCAGGCTACTGCAGAACACTGAAGCTTTCTTT. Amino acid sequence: CASRLLQNTEAFF.

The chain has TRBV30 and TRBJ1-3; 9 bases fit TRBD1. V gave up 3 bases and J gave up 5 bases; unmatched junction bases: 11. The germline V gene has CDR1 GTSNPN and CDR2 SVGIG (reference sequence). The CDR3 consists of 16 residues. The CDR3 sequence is CAWRQGAAERRNTIYF. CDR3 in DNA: TGTGCCTGGAGACAGGGGGCGGCGGAGAGGAGAAACACCATATATTTT.

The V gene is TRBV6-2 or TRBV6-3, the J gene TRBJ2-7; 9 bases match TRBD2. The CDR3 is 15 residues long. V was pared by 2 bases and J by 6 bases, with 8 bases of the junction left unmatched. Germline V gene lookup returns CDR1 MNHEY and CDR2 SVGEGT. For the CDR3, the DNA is TGTGCCAGCAGTTACAGTGGGACTAGCCTATTCGAGCAGTACTTC. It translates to CASSYSGTSLFEQYF.

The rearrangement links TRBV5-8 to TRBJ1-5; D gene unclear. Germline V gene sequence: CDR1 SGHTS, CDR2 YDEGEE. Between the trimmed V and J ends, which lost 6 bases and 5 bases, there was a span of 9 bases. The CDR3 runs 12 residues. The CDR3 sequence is CASNPWDQPQHF. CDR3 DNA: TGTGCCAGCAACCCCTGGGATCAGCCCCAGCATTTT.

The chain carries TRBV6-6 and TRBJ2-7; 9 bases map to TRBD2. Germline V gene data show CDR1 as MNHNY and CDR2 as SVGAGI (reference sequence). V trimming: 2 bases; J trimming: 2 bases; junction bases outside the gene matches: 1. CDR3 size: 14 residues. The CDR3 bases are TGTGCCAGCAGTTACGGCGGGGGGGCCTACGAGCAGTACTTC. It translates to CASSYGGGAYEQYF.

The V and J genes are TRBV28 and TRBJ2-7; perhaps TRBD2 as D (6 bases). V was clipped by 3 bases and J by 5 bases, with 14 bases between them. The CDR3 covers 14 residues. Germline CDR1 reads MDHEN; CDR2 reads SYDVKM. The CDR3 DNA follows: TGTGCCAGCAGTTTCCGCGGGGCCCTACACGAGCAGTACTTC. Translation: CASSFRGALHEQYF.